This is a list of T cell receptor beta chains from one sample in a study of metastatic and nonmetastatic thyroid tumors. TCRdb re-called the PCR reads via MiXCR. This sample carries 30,000 to 35,000 clones, about 32% of them seen once, and the ten largest clones take about 16%. The source material was tumor tissue. The receptor set was obtained from a female donor with papillary thyroid cancer or a benign thyroid nodule (not recorded which). Some clones in this sample may be carry-over from other donors' samples. The CDR3 runs from the conserved cysteine through the conserved F or W.

>TRBV5-1|TRBJ1-2
CASSPLRDAPLYTF
>TRBV5-1|TRBJ2-1
CASSRDPQGGRASYNEQFF
>TRBV24-1|TRBJ1-2
CATSDLFGSGYTF
>TRBV11-3|TRBJ2-7
CASSLTGGYEQYF
>TRBV6-6|TRBJ1-2
CSSSYGTDPDGYTF
>TRBV6-6|TRBJ2-1
CASSSSLEEQFF
>TRBV27|TRBJ2-7
CASRPEAGGGGGLEQYF
>TRBV7-2|TRBJ1-6
CASSSQGWGSPLHF
>TRBV7-8|TRBJ1-1
CASSLALGSFSTEAFF
>TRBV20-1|TRBJ2-7
CSASRVVGSYEQYF
>TRBV28|TRBJ2-1
CASSSGAYNEQFF
>TRBV7-3|TRBJ2-2
CASSFTGSGTALFGTGELFF
>TRBV5-4|TRBJ2-2
CASSFIDTGELFF
>TRBV2|TRBJ1-2
CAIQGVYYGYTF
>TRBV7-2|TRBJ2-3
CASSPRLAGTQYF
>TRBV20-1|TRBJ1-2
CSARAGADYGYTF
>TRBV20-1|TRBJ2-1
CSAGDGLAATDNEQFF
>TRBV6-1|TRBJ1-2
CASSSVGEMDYGYTF
>TRBV6-6|TRBJ2-1
CASSYSRTWDNEQFF
>TRBV2|TRBJ1-6
CAGSQTGNYNSPLHF
>TRBV6-1|TRBJ1-2
CASTPPGGSYGYTF
>TRBV12-3/TRBV12-4|TRBJ2-7
CASSFEGLSYEQYF
>TRBV5-1|TRBJ2-1
CASSTGQGINNEQFF
>TRBV12-3/TRBV12-4|TRBJ2-7
CASSYRGGEQYF
>TRBV28|TRBJ2-3
CASSLIGETYTQYF
>TRBV13|TRBJ2-7
CASSVGGQGLSYEQYF
>TRBV6-1|TRBJ1-2
CASSEEGNRGYGYTF
>TRBV24-1|TRBJ2-2
CATSDLRAGANTGELFF
>TRBV7-9|TRBJ2-7
CASSSDRGGYEQYF
>TRBV28|TRBJ1-2
CAIPVGQGASGYGYTF
>TRBV7-3|TRBJ2-1
CASSLILVAYNEQFF
>TRBV19|TRBJ1-2
CASSLGQGDGYTF
>TRBV20-1|TRBJ2-7
CSARDTTGFFYEQYF
>TRBV20-1|TRBJ2-5
CSADGQGLLGVETQYF
>TRBV7-9|TRBJ1-2
CASSLEGHGYTF
>TRBV3-1|TRBJ2-7
CASSHADRGPYEQYF
>TRBV19|TRBJ2-7
CASSIGTGLSYEQYF
>TRBV5-1|TRBJ2-3
CASRGTGLYVDTQYF
>TRBV5-1|-
CASSLSTGVNEQFF
>TRBV9|TRBJ2-3
CASSSPTGGDTQYF
>TRBV5-1|TRBJ1-1
CASSPQGPEAFF
>TRBV11-2|TRBJ2-7
CASSLDRVGALSYEQYF
>TRBV5-1|TRBJ1-2
CASSLSGLGWSERDYGYTF
>TRBV6-5|TRBJ2-1
CASSYYPGRGNEQFF
>TRBV6-6|TRBJ2-1
CASSYFRGPYNEQFF
>TRBV28|TRBJ2-1
CASSYPPGLFNEQFF
>TRBV6-1|TRBJ2-7
CASSESGGFDEQYF
>TRBV6-2/TRBV6-3|TRBJ1-6
CASSYSSGAGSPLHF
>TRBV5-1|TRBJ2-7
CASSRDRDYSYEQYF
>TRBV13|TRBJ2-2
CATSYRGKVGTGELFF